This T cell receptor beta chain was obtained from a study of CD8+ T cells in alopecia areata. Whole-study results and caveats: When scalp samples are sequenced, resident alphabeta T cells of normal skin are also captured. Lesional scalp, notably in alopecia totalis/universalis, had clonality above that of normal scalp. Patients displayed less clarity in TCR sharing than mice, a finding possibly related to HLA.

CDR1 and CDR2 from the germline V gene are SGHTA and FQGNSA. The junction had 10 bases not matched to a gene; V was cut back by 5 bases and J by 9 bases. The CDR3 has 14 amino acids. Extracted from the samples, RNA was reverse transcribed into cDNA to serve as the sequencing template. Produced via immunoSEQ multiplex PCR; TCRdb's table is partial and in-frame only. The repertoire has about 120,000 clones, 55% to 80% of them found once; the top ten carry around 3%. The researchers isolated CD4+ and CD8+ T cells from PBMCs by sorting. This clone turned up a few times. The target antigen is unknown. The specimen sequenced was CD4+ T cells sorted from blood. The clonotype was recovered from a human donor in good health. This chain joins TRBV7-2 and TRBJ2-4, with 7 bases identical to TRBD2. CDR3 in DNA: TGTGCCAGCAGCCCCCGAGCGGGGTTGGGCATTCAGTACTTC. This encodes CASSPRAGLGIQYF. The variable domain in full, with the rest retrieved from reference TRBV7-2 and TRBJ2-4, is GAGVSQSPSNKVTEKGKDVELRCDPISGHTALYWYRQSLGQGLEFLIYFQGNSAPDKSGLPSDRFSAERTGGSVSTLTIQRTQQEDSAVYLCASSPRAGLGIQYFGAGTRLSVL.